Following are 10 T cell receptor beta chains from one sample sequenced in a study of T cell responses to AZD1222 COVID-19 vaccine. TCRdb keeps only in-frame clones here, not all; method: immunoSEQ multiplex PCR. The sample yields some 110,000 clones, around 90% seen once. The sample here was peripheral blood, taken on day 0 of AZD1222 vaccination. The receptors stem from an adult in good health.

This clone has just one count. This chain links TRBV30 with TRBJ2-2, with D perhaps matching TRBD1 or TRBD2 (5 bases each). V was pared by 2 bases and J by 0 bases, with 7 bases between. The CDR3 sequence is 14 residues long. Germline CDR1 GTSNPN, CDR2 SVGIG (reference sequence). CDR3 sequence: CAWSRGPNTGELFF. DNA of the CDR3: TGTGCCTGGAGTCGGGGACCGAACACCGGGGAGCTGTTTTTT.

CDR3 protein: CASSIDRVTYEQYF. The DNA of the CDR3 is TGTGCCAGCAGTATCGACAGGGTGACCTACGAGCAGTACTTC. J is TRBJ2-7 and V is TRBV28; 7 bases agree with TRBD1. The germline gives CDR1 MDHEN, CDR2 SYDVKM. V shed 5 bases, J shed 2 bases, and the junction held 6 bases outside the gene matches. The CDR3 contains 14 residues.

The CDR3 is CASRHTRSTDTQYF. Written as DNA, the CDR3 is TGTGCCAGCAGGCACACTAGGAGCACAGATACGCAGTATTTT. The chain uses TRBV14 and TRBJ2-3; D is perhaps TRBD2 (5 bases). The germline V gene has CDR1 SGHDN and CDR2 FVKESK. The CDR3 consists of 14 residues. V was pared by 6 bases and J by 0 bases, with 10 bases between.

DNA for the CDR3: TGTGCCAGCACGACAGTACCAGGCTATGGCTACACCTTC. Translated: CASTTVPGYGYTF. This chain uses TRBV9 with TRBJ1-2; D might be TRBD1 (5 bases). Trimming stripped 6 bases from V and 4 bases from J, with 13 bases between. This CDR3 has 13 amino acids. Germline CDR1 is SGDLS and CDR2 is YYNGEE.

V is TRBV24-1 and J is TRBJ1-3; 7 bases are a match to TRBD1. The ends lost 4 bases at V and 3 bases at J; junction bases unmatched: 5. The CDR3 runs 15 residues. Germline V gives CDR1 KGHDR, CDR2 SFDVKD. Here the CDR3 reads CATSDTGTDGNTIYF. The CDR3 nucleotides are TGTGCCACCAGTGACACCGGGACAGATGGAAACACCATATATTTT.

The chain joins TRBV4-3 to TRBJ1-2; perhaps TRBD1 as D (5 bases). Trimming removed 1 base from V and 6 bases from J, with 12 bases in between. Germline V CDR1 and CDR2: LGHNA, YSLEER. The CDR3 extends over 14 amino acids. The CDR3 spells CASSQAIATDGYTF. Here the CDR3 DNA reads TGCGCCAGCAGCCAAGCCATCGCGACAGATGGCTACACCTTC.

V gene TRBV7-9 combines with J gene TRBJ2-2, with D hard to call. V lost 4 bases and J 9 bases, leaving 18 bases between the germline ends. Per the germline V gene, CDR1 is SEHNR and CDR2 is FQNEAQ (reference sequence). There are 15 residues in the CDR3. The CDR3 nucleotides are TGTGCCAGCAGCTATTTCATTGGGGTTTGGAGGGAGCTGTTTTTT. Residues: CASSYFIGVWRELFF.

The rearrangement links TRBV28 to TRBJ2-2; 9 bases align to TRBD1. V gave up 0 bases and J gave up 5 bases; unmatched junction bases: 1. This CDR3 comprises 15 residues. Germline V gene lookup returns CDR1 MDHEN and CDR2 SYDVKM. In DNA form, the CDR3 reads TGTGCCAGCAGTTTATGGGGACAGGGAACCGGGGAGCTGTTTTTT. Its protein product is CASSLWGQGTGELFF.

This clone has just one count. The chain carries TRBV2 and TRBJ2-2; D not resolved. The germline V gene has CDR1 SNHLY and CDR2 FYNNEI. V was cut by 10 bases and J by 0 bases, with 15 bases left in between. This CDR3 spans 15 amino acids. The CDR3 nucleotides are TGTGCCACCAATTTCCAGGACGCGAACACCGGGGAGCTGTTTTTT. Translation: CATNFQDANTGELFF.

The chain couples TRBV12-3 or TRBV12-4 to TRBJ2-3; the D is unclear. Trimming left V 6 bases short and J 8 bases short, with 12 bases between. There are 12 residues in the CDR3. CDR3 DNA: TGTGCCAGCAGACCCAACGTCGGTACGCAGTATTTT. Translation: CASRPNVGTQYF.